The 5 T cell receptor beta chains below come from one sample, sequenced in a study of regulatory T cells in long-lasting Graves disease. Time point: newly diagnosed GD, antithyroid drugs for less than 3 months. Generation of the TCR library employed RNA extracted from PBMCs. With iRepertoire HTBI primers and Arm-PCR of CDR3 regions, TCR beta libraries were built. Each CDR3 protein gets one entry after TCRdb re-called the multiplex PCR reads with MiXCR. Of 350,000 to 550,000 distinct CDR3 sequences listed, more than 13% are singletons. The same specimen was also included in a second study, on T cells in Graves' hyperthyroidism and ophthalmopathy.

Sample: peripheral blood mononuclear cells (PBMCs), taken at new diagnosis, from a patient treated with antithyroid drugs. These receptor sequences come from a woman aged 25 to 45 with Graves disease.

This clonotype has a handful of counts. The CDR3 coding sequence is TGCGCCAGCATCTCAGACGTGGGTTTGGCTTTCTTT. The encoded protein is CASISDVGLAFF. The V call is TRBV5-1, the J call TRBJ1-1; D remains ambiguous. CDR3 size: 12 residues. Trimming took off 6 bases at V and 11 bases at J, with 17 bases between the two ends. Germline lookup yields CDR1 SGHRS and CDR2 YFSETQ.

This clonotype was detected ten times or more. The chain recombines TRBV3-1 with TRBJ2-7; 8 bases map to TRBD2. The CDR3 has 19 amino acids. J gave up 0 bases and V 1 base, and 14 bases lay outside the gene matches. Germline lookup yields CDR1 LGHDT and CDR2 YNNKEL (reference sequence). The CDR3 sequence: CASSQGPSRGGRISYEQYF. Here the CDR3 DNA reads TGTGCCAGCAGCCAAGGACCGAGTAGGGGCGGGAGGATCTCCTACGAGCAGTACTTC.

This clonotype was seen many times. The chain uses TRBV7-2 and TRBJ2-7; the D gene is possibly TRBD2 (6 bases). V was pared by 4 bases and J by 0 bases, with 22 bases between. The CDR3 contains 18 residues. Looked up from germline, CDR1 is SGHTA and CDR2 is FQGNSA. CDR3 protein: CASSSRGMGRAISYEQYF. The CDR3 nucleotides are TGTGCCAGCAGCTCCCGGGGGATGGGAAGGGCCATCTCCTACGAGCAGTACTTC.

CDR3 loop: CATSDSGAGYEAFF. The CDR3 DNA reads TGTGCCACCAGTGATTCGGGGGCCGGATATGAAGCTTTCTTT. V is TRBV24-1 and J is TRBJ1-1, with D possibly matching TRBD1 (6 bases). Per the germline V gene, CDR1 is KGHDR and CDR2 is SFDVKD. With 2 bases removed from V and 7 bases from J, the gap between germline ends came to 13 bases. This CDR3 has 14 residues.

The chain carries TRBV15 and TRBJ2-5; D gene ambiguous. CDR3 length equals 13 residues. Per germline, CDR1 LNHNV and CDR2 YYDKDF (reference sequence). Trimming cost V 3 bases and J 5 bases, with 10 bases left between them. Here the CDR3 DNA reads TGTGCCACCAGCAGTGGACCTTTTGAGACCCAGTACTTC. Encoded protein: CATSSGPFETQYF.